This entry concerns a single T cell receptor (beta chain). The antigen is undetermined. This sample is part of a study of shared clonotypes between healthy human individuals. In the naive CD8 group, cells lacked CD45RO and were positively selected for CCR7, so terminally differentiated effector memory CD45RA+ cells were left out. The authors distributed each subset's genomic DNA evenly over several immunoSEQ plates. Sequencing used immunoSEQ multiplex PCR; TCRdb keeps in-frame clones, though not all of them. There are about 2.1 million clones in the sample; roughly 95% occur only once, and approximately 1.7% lies in the top ten. General study points: Between four donors, naive CD4 clonotypes were shared at a level of around 4.8%.

The TCR originated in a man younger than 35 in good health. Some clones in this sample may be carry-over from other donors' samples. The specimen was naive CD8+ T cells from PBMCs.

CDR3 region: CASSPVAGMVRGQYF. In DNA, the CDR3 is TGTGCCAGCAGCCCAGTAGCGGGCATGGTACGAGGGCAGTACTTC. This sequence joins TRBV5-5 and TRBJ2-7, with 7 bases lining up with TRBD2. The CDR3 runs to 15 residues. J was trimmed by 9 bases and V by 4 bases; bases with no gene match: 16. Looked up from germline, CDR1 is SGHKS and CDR2 is YYEKEE (reference sequence).